A selection of T cell receptor beta chains follows, all from one sample in a study of blood T cell repertoires in COVID-19. Method: immunoSEQ multiplex PCR; TCRdb's copy keeps in-frame clones and lacks some. The sample includes about 500,000 clones, roughly 89% of them seen just once. Input material: peripheral blood. These receptors were taken from a man aged 18-30 years with COVID-19, enrolled during active disease. CDR3s include the opening cysteine and the closing phenylalanine or tryptophan. A D gene is named only where the DNA matches it firmly. A row's size may be missing; if present it is once, few, many or a size class.

size	V	J	D	CDR3	DNA
-	TRBV5-1	TRBJ1-1	-	CASLEGTNLNTEAFF	TGCGCCAGCCTAGAGGGAACGAACCTGAACACTGAAGCTTTCTTT
-	TRBV9	TRBJ1-1	-	CASSVGGDTEAFF	TGTGCCAGCAGCGTCGGGGGGGACACTGAAGCTTTCTTT
-	TRBV5-1	TRBJ2-1	TRBD2	CASSLSGKSSYNEQFF	TGCGCCAGCAGCCTAAGCGGGAAATCATCCTACAATGAGCAGTTCTTC
-	TRBV9	TRBJ2-3	TRBD2	CASSPRLAGDITDTQYF	TGTGCCAGCAGCCCCCGGCTAGCGGGAGACATAACAGATACGCAGTATTTT
-	TRBV3-1/TRBV3-2	TRBJ2-2	TRBD2	CASSPTRLAGGLFF	TGTGCCAGCAGCCCGACTCGACTAGCGGGAGGGCTGTTTTTT
-	TRBV18	TRBJ2-3	-	CASSPPGGTDTQYF	TGTGCCAGCTCACCCCCCGGGGGCACAGATACGCAGTATTTT
-	TRBV18	TRBJ2-5	-	CASSPEETQYF	TGTGCCAGCTCACCGGAGGAGACCCAGTACTTC
-	TRBV5-4	TRBJ1-1	TRBD1	CASSSSPRQGAGTEAFF	TGTGCCAGCAGCTCAAGCCCCCGACAGGGGGCAGGAACTGAAGCTTTCTTT
-	TRBV5-1	TRBJ2-2	-	CASSPVWGGIGELFF	TGCGCCAGCAGCCCGGTATGGGGGGGCATCGGGGAGCTGTTTTTT
-	TRBV5-1	TRBJ2-3	TRBD2	CASSFGPSGGTDTQYF	TGCGCCAGCAGCTTTGGTCCTAGCGGGGGCACAGATACGCAGTATTTT
-	TRBV19	TRBJ2-7	-	CASSRQASNPTYEQYF	TGTGCCAGTAGTAGACAGGCCAGCAACCCAACCTACGAGCAGTACTTC
few	TRBV2	TRBJ2-7	TRBD2	CATIAGQYEQYF	TGTGCCACCATAGCGGGGCAGTACGAGCAGTACTTC
-	TRBV29-1	TRBJ1-5	-	CSVQTDSGSGQPQHF	TGCAGCGTCCAAACGGATTCTGGGTCGGGTCAGCCCCAGCATTTT
-	TRBV7-3	TRBJ2-3	TRBD2	CASSLTSGTSATSTDTQYF	TGTGCCAGCAGCTTAACTTCCGGGACTAGCGCCACTAGCACAGATACGCAGTATTTT
-	TRBV7-9	TRBJ1-3	-	CASSLDRSSGNTIYF	TGTGCCAGCAGCTTAGACAGAAGCTCTGGAAACACCATATATTTT
-	TRBV13	TRBJ2-7	TRBD1	CASSPAPGQGYEQYF	TGTGCCAGCAGCCCGGCCCCGGGACAGGGCTACGAGCAGTACTTC
-	TRBV4-1	TRBJ2-3	-	CASSQEIRGTDTQYF	TGCGCCAGCAGCCAAGAGATTCGGGGCACAGATACGCAGTATTTT
-	TRBV2	TRBJ2-6	-	CASNPGGANVLTF	TGTGCCAGCAATCCGGGGGGGGCCAACGTCCTGACTTTC
-	TRBV28	TRBJ2-1	-	CASSWDTYNEQFF	TGTGCCAGCAGCTGGGACACTTACAATGAGCAGTTCTTC
-	TRBV6-5	TRBJ1-4	-	CASRQTGATNEKLFF	TGTGCCAGCAGGCAAACAGGTGCAACTAATGAAAAACTGTTTTTT
-	TRBV18	TRBJ2-7	TRBD1	CASSPQGQNYEQYF	TGTGCCAGCTCACCACAGGGACAGAACTACGAGCAGTACTTC
-	TRBV28	TRBJ2-7	TRBD1	CASRGQFYEQYF	TGTGCCAGCAGGGGACAGTTCTACGAGCAGTACTTC
-	TRBV13	TRBJ1-1	-	CASSYLQGSTEAFF	TGTGCCAGCAGCTACCTACAGGGTAGCACTGAAGCTTTCTTT
-	TRBV19	TRBJ1-4	-	CASGRGATNEKLFF	TGTGCCAGTGGCCGCGGAGCAACTAATGAAAAACTGTTTTTT
-	TRBV19	TRBJ2-3	TRBD2	CASLAGGPFDTQYF	TGTGCCAGTCTTGCGGGAGGGCCCTTTGATACGCAGTATTTT
-	TRBV19	TRBJ2-1	-	CASSILGGLYNEQFF	TGTGCCAGTAGTATCCTCGGAGGGCTCTACAATGAGCAGTTCTTC
-	TRBV27	TRBJ2-7	TRBD2	CASSSRGGSSYEQYF	TGTGCCAGCAGTTCCCGGGGGGGGTCCTCCTACGAGCAGTACTTC
-	TRBV18	TRBJ2-7	TRBD1	CASSGQGAPLEQYF	TGTGCCAGCTCAGGACAGGGGGCTCCCCTCGAGCAGTACTTC
-	TRBV4-1	TRBJ2-3	TRBD2	CASSRVPTSGGADTQYF	TGCGCCAGCAGCCGAGTCCCTACTAGCGGGGGGGCAGATACGCAGTATTTT
-	TRBV5-1	TRBJ1-2	-	CASSYRDSLDGYTF	TGCGCCAGCAGCTACAGGGATTCACTCGATGGCTACACCTTC
-	TRBV3-1/TRBV3-2	TRBJ2-1	-	CASSQVSRGGGNEQFF	TGTGCCAGCAGCCAAGTGTCGCGGGGTGGTGGGAATGAGCAGTTCTTC
-	TRBV6-1	TRBJ1-2	-	CASSELAAFNYGYTF	TGTGCCAGCAGTGAACTGGCGGCGTTTAACTATGGCTACACCTTC
-	TRBV6-5	TRBJ1-3	TRBD1	CASRYRGFDSGNTIYF	TGTGCCAGCAGGTACAGGGGGTTCGACTCTGGAAACACCATATATTTT
once	TRBV2	TRBJ2-3	TRBD1	CASRGTVSTDTQYF	TGTGCCAGCAGGGGGACAGTCAGCACAGATACGCAGTATTTT
-	TRBV18	TRBJ2-7	TRBD2	CASSSGIYSGGANEQYF	TGTGCCAGCTCATCGGGGATTTATAGCGGGGGGGCTAACGAGCAGTACTTC
-	TRBV29-1	TRBJ1-1	TRBD1	CSVGHRGGTEAFF	TGCAGCGTTGGCCACAGGGGAGGAACTGAAGCTTTCTTT
-	TRBV12-3/TRBV12-4	TRBJ1-1	-	CASSLGAGTEAFF	TGTGCCAGCAGTTTAGGGGCGGGAACTGAAGCTTTCTTT
-	TRBV6-7	TRBJ1-1	-	CASRNRVHRGGEAFF	TGTGCCAGCAGGAATCGGGTTCACCGGGGTGGTGAAGCTTTCTTT
-	TRBV19	TRBJ2-3	-	CASRPGLRTDTQYF	TGTGCCAGTAGGCCGGGACTCCGCACAGATACGCAGTATTTT
few	TRBV27	TRBJ2-3	-	CASMTFQGTRPTDTQYF	TGTGCCAGCATGACCTTCCAGGGGACACGGCCCACAGATACGCAGTATTTT
-	TRBV3-1/TRBV3-2	TRBJ2-5	-	CASSQDYARRTQYF	TGTGCCAGCAGCCAAGACTACGCAAGAAGGACCCAGTACTTC
-	TRBV6-5	TRBJ2-3	TRBD2	CASSYDPAGVSDTQYF	TGTGCCAGCAGTTACGATCCAGCGGGAGTGTCAGATACGCAGTATTTT
-	TRBV10-1	TRBJ2-4	TRBD2	CATFRGGPKNIQYF	TGCGCCACCTTTCGGGGGGGACCCAAAAACATTCAGTACTTC
-	TRBV12-3/TRBV12-4	TRBJ2-1	-	CASSLGSGGEQFF	TGTGCCAGCAGTTTAGGGTCCGGGGGTGAGCAGTTCTTC
-	TRBV6-5	TRBJ1-1	-	CASTTPGGTEAFF	TGTGCCAGCACCACACCCGGCGGTACTGAAGCTTTCTTT
-	TRBV5-1	TRBJ2-7	-	CASSPALGTSTYEQYF	TGCGCCAGCAGCCCGGCTCTCGGGACAAGTACCTACGAGCAGTACTTC
-	TRBV5-6	TRBJ2-7	-	CASSFWSAYEQYF	TGTGCCAGCAGCTTCTGGTCAGCCTACGAGCAGTACTTC
-	TRBV24-1	TRBJ2-6	TRBD2	CATSASGGAGANVLTF	TGTGCCACCAGTGCTTCGGGGGGGGCTGGGGCCAACGTCCTGACTTTC
-	TRBV12-3/TRBV12-4	TRBJ2-2	-	CASQALSGELFF	TGTGCCAGCCAAGCTCTAAGCGGGGAGCTGTTTTTT
-	TRBV29-1	TRBJ1-6	-	CSPRAGKQSPLHF	TGCAGCCCCAGAGCGGGTAAGCAATCACCCCTCCACTTT
-	TRBV6-5	TRBJ2-1	TRBD2	CASSPSGGTYNEQFF	TGTGCCAGCAGTCCCAGCGGGGGGACATACAATGAGCAGTTCTTC
-	TRBV19	TRBJ1-4	-	CASRREAGVSGEKLFF	TGTGCCAGTAGAAGAGAGGCAGGGGTGAGTGGGGAAAAACTGTTTTTT
once	TRBV7-6	TRBJ1-5	TRBD1	CASSLEGAGEGNQPQHF	TGTGCCAGCAGCTTAGAGGGGGCAGGGGAAGGCAATCAGCCCCAGCATTTT
-	TRBV24-1	TRBJ2-1	TRBD2	CATSDPLGRDYYNEQFF	TGTGCCACCAGTGATCCTCTAGGTCGGGACTACTACAATGAGCAGTTCTTC
-	TRBV3-1/TRBV3-2	TRBJ2-7	TRBD1	CASSQGQGPSEQYF	TGTGCCAGCAGCCAAGGACAGGGCCCCTCCGAGCAGTACTTC
-	TRBV6-5	TRBJ2-1	-	CASSWTIPEGNEQFF	TGTGCCAGCAGTTGGACTATCCCCGAGGGGAATGAGCAGTTCTTC
-	TRBV7-9	TRBJ1-1	TRBD1	CASSVRGQGRKNTEAFF	TGTGCCAGCAGCGTTAGAGGACAGGGGCGAAAGAACACTGAAGCTTTCTTT
-	TRBV6-5	TRBJ2-1	-	CASSPTPSYNEQFF	TGTGCCAGCAGTCCTACCCCCTCCTACAATGAGCAGTTCTTC
-	TRBV6-6	TRBJ2-1	TRBD1	CASSYARTGAYNEQFF	TGTGCCAGCAGTTACGCTCGGACAGGGGCCTACAATGAGCAGTTCTTC
-	TRBV9	TRBJ2-1	TRBD2	CASSLAGGRDEQFF	TGTGCCAGCAGCCTAGCGGGGGGCCGGGATGAGCAGTTCTTC